This TCR beta chain was sequenced during a study of blood T cell repertoires in COVID-19. Study summary: Material from acute and convalescent COVID-19 was sourced from the United States, Italy and Spain. The cDNA or gDNA used as material had been derived from T cells, B-cell-depleted T cells, or PBMCs.

Seattle patients were enrolled during active infection and followed longitudinally. Sequenced by immunoSEQ multiplex PCR; TCRdb stores in-frame clones only, minus some. The sample includes about 260,000 clones, almost 90% of them seen just once. V shed 0 bases, J shed 2 bases, and the junction held 4 bases outside the gene matches. CDR3 length: 16 residues. Looked up from germline, CDR1 is LGHNA and CDR2 is YSLEER. This TCR was sampled from a woman under 40 with COVID-19, enrolled during active disease. Sequenced: peripheral blood. The chain employs TRBV4-3 and TRBJ1-2; TRBD1 agrees at 9 bases. The CDR3 region is CASSQDAGQGNYGYTF. The CDR3 DNA reads TGCGCCAGCAGCCAAGATGCGGGACAGGGCAACTATGGCTACACCTTC.